The 14 T cell receptor beta chains given below trace back to one sample, sequenced in a study of regulatory T cells in long-lasting Graves disease. As for time point: persistent/refractory GD, antithyroid drugs over 5 years with positive TRAb. Extracted PBMC RNA gave rise to the TCR library. In building TCR beta libraries, iRepertoire HTBI primers were used together with Arm-PCR of CDR3 regions. From the multiplex PCR reads, TCRdb called clonotypes with MiXCR, one entry per CDR3 protein. The data hold 420,000 or so distinct CDR3 sequences, with roughly a quarter observed a single time. This specimen consisted of peripheral blood mononuclear cells (PBMCs), obtained when the disease was refractory, from a patient treated with antithyroid drugs. The receptor set was obtained from a female donor with Graves disease.

This clonotype showed up many times. J is TRBJ2-5 and V is TRBV29-1; TRBD2 aligns across 9 bases. V lost 0 bases, J lost 1 base, and 6 bases stayed unmatched. Germline V gene lookup returns CDR1 SQVTM and CDR2 ANQGSEA. The CDR3 extends over 16 amino acids. The CDR3 DNA follows: TGCAGCGTTGAAGATCTTCTAGCGGGAACCCAAGAGACCCAGTACTTC. Its translation: CSVEDLLAGTQETQYF.

This CDR3 reads CAWSSGQGHQPQHF. CDR3 in DNA: TGTGCCTGGAGTTCGGGACAGGGGCATCAGCCCCAGCATTTT. The gene calls are TRBV30 and TRBJ1-5; 10 bases are shared with TRBD1. With V trimmed by 2 bases and J by 5 bases, 3 bases remained unmatched. Germline CDR1 reads GTSNPN; CDR2 reads SVGIG (reference sequence). There are 14 residues in the CDR3. Using reference TRBV30 and TRBJ1-5 for the parts outside the CDR3, the full variable domain is SQTIHQWPATLVQPVGSPLSLECTVEGTSNPNLYWYRQAAGRGLQLLFYSVGIGQISSEVPQNLSASRPQDRQFILSSKKLLLSDSGFYLCAWSSGQGHQPQHFGDGTRLSIL.

V gene TRBV28 combines with J gene TRBJ2-7, with 7 bases aligning to TRBD1. V lost 11 bases to trimming and J lost 5 bases; unmatched junction nucleotides: 15. Germline assignment: CDR1 MDHEN and CDR2 SYDVKM. The CDR3 consists of 14 residues. The CDR3, as DNA: TGTGCCGGCCGAGGCCATCAGGGGGTTGACGAGCAGTACTTC. This codes for CAGRGHQGVDEQYF.

This clonotype showed up just a few times. The chain uses TRBV6-2 or TRBV6-3 and TRBJ2-2, with TRBD1 identical over 9 bases. The germline V gene has CDR1 MNHEY and CDR2 SVGEGT. This CDR3 contains 15 residues. The V and J ends lost 5 bases and 3 bases, in that order; junction bases with no gene match: 4. CDR3 in DNA: TGTGCCAGCAGTGCCCGGGACAGGGACACCGGGGAGCTGTTTTTT. Translated: CASSARDRDTGELFF.

This clonotype appeared a few times. Being one base from a much bigger clone, this may be a read error. Since the CDR3 does not end with the conserved phenylalanine or tryptophan, this likely comes from a read error. The chain couples TRBV2 to TRBJ2-7; 7 nucleotides match TRBD1. The CDR3 covers 16 residues. With 2 bases clipped from V and 0 bases from J, the junction kept 7 bases outside the gene matches. Germline V CDR1 and CDR2: SNHLY, FYNNEI. The CDR3 bases are TGTGCCAGCAGTGAATTACCGTGGGACAGCTCCTACGAGCAGTACCTC. It specifies CASSELPWDSSYEQYL.

This clonotype was counted only a few times. The rearrangement links TRBV19 to TRBJ1-5, with 9 bases that match TRBD1. Germline-derived CDR1 and CDR2 are LNHDA and SQIVND (reference sequence). The length of the CDR3 is 17 residues. With 1 base clipped from V and 4 bases from J, the junction kept 8 bases outside the gene matches. The CDR3 DNA sequence: TGTGCCAGTAGTATAGTTCGTACCGGGACAGGGAATCAGCCCCAGCATTTT. It yields the protein CASSIVRTGTGNQPQHF.

This clonotype was recorded at least ten times. This chain links TRBV2 with TRBJ2-5; D unclear. Germline V gene data show CDR1 as SNHLY and CDR2 as FYNNEI. The V end was cut by 11 bases, the J end by 0 bases, with 19 bases between. This CDR3 has 15 amino acids. CDR3 coding DNA: TGTGCCTCCCTAGGAGACCAGCGCGACCAAGAGACCCAGTACTTC. It encodes CASLGDQRDQETQYF.

This clonotype has ten or more counts. This chain links TRBV6-2 or TRBV6-3 with TRBJ1-6; D is perhaps TRBD1 (6 bases). V was trimmed by 5 bases and J by 10 bases, leaving 12 bases between them. Germline CDR1 and CDR2: MNHEY and SVGEGT. This CDR3 has 13 residues. Here the CDR3 reads CASSEQGASPLHF. Here the CDR3 DNA reads TGTGCCAGCAGTGAACAGGGTGCCTCACCCCTCCACTTT.

The genes are TRBV3-1 and TRBJ2-7, with 8 nucleotides matching TRBD1. The V segment lost 2 bases and the J segment 6 bases; nucleotides outside the gene matches: 3. The CDR3 has 13 residues. Per germline, CDR1 LGHDT and CDR2 YNNKEL (reference sequence). This chain's CDR3 is CASSQSDRGEQYF. DNA for the CDR3: TGTGCCAGCAGCCAAAGTGACAGGGGCGAGCAGTACTTC.

This clonotype was seen more than once but under ten times. This chain links TRBV6-4 with TRBJ2-7, with D unclear. From germline, CDR1 is MRHNA and CDR2 SNTAGT. The CDR3 runs to 12 residues. Deletions cut 2 bases from V and 6 bases from J, with 8 bases between. The CDR3 reads CASSDEGSEQYF. The CDR3 DNA reads TGTGCCAGCAGTGACGAAGGATCCGAGCAGTACTTC.

This clonotype showed up many times. The chain is built from TRBV20-1 and TRBJ1-2, with D possibly being TRBD1 (5 bases). CDR1 DFQATT and CDR2 SNEGSKA come from the germline V gene (reference sequence). With 3 bases removed from V and 6 bases from J, the gap between germline ends came to 11 bases. The CDR3 has 12 amino acids. Here the CDR3 DNA reads TGCAGTGCTAGGAGCGGGGGAGATGGCTACACCTTC. Protein: CSARSGGDGYTF.

This clonotype was observed many times. The V gene is TRBV24-1, the J gene TRBJ1-1; 8 bases agree with TRBD1. Germline lookup yields CDR1 KGHDR and CDR2 SFDVKD. The CDR3 is made up of 15 amino acids. Trimming removed 2 bases from V and 1 base from J; junction bases left unmatched: 2. In nucleotides, the CDR3 is TGTGCCACCAGTGATTCCGGGACAGGGAACACTGAAGCTTTCTTT. It is translated as CATSDSGTGNTEAFF.

This clonotype was recorded at least ten times. V is TRBV7-2 and J is TRBJ2-5, with D perhaps being TRBD1 or TRBD2 (5 bases each). Trimming removed 7 bases from V and 3 bases from J, with 12 bases in between. The CDR3 length is 13 residues. CDR1 and CDR2 (germline): SGHTA, FQGNSA. This CDR3 is CASKQRGEETQYF. The CDR3 DNA reads TGTGCCAGCAAACAACGGGGCGAAGAGACCCAGTACTTC.

The count of this clonotype is one. The V call is TRBV5-5, the J call TRBJ1-2, with D possibly matching TRBD1 (6 bases). Germline V lookup: CDR1 SGHKS, CDR2 YYEKEE (reference sequence). The CDR3 is made up of 17 amino acids. With 6 bases removed from V and 0 bases from J, the gap between germline ends came to 21 bases. The CDR3 loop is CASTRKGGDSANYGYTF. The DNA for the CDR3 is TGTGCCAGCACCAGGAAGGGGGGCGACTCCGCTAACTATGGCTACACCTTC.